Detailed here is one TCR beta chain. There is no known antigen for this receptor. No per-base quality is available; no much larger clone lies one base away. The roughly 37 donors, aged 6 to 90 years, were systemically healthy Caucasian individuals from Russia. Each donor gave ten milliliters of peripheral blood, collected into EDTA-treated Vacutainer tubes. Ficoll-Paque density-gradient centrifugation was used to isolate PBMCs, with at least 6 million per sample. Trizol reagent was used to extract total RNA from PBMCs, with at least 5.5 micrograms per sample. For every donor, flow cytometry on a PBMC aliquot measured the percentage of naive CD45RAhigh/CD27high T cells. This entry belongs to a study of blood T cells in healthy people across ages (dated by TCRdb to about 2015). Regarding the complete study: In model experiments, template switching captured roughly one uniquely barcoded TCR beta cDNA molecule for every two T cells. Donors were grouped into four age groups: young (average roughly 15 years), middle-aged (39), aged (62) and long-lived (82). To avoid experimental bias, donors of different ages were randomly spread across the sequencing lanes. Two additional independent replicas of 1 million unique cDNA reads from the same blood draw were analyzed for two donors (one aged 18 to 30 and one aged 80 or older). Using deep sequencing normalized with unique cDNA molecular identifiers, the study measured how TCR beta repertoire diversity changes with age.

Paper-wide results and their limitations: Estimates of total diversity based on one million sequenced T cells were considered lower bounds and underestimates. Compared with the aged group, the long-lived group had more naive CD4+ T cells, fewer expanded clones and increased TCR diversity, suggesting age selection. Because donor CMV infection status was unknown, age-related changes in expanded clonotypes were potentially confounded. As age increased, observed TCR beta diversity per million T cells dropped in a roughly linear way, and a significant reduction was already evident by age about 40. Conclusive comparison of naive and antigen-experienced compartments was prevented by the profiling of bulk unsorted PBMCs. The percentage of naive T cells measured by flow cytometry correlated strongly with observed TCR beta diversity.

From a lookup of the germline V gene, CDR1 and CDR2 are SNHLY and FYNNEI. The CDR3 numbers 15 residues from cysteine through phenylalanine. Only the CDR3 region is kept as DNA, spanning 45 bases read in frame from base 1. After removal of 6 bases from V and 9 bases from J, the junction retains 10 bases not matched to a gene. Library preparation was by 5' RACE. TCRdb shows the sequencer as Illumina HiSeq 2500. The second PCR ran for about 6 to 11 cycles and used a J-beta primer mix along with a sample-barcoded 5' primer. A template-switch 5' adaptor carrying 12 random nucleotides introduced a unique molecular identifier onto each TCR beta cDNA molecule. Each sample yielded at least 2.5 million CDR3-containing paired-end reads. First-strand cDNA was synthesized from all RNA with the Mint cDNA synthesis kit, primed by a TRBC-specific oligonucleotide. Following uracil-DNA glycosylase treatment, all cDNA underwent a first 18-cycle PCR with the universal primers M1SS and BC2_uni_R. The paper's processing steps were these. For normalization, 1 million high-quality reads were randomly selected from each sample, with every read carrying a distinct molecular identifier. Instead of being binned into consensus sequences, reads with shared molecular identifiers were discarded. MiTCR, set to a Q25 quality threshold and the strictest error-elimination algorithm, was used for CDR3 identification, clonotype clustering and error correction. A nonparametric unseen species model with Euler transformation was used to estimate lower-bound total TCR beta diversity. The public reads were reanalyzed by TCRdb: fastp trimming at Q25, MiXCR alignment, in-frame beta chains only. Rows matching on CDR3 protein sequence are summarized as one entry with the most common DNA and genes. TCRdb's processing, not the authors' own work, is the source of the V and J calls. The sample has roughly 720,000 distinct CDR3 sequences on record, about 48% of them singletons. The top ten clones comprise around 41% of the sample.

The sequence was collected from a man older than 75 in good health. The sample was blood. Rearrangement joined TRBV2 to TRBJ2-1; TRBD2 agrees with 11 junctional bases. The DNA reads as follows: TGTGCCAGCAGCCGTGGGCTAGCGGGAGGAGGTGAGCAGTTCTTC. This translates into CASSRGLAGGGEQFF.